The T cell receptor beta chain described here comes from a study of shared clonotypes between healthy human individuals. It was 150 to 250 ng DNA, about 30,000 T cell genomes, that sorted-subset replicate PCRs used. The table came from immunoSEQ multiplex PCR; TCRdb's copy has only in-frame clones and leaves some out. The repertoire holds roughly 2 million clones, with around 95% as singletons. As regards this clone: Antigen: not known.

Overall study findings and caveats: Naive CD4 clonotype sharing across several donors was about 5.3%.

Every one of the donors was a Caucasian adult that lived in Nashville, Tennessee. Sequenced sample: naive CD4+ T cells sorted from blood. Subset denoted: CD45RA+ positively selected. The receptor comes from a man between 18 and 35 years old in good health.

This CDR3 reads CASSLDLYGEQYF. The CDR3 DNA reads TGTGCCAGCAGCTTAGATCTATATGGCGAGCAGTACTTC. The chain is built from TRBV11-3 and TRBJ2-7; no definite D call. Germline V gene data show CDR1 as SGHNT and CDR2 as YENEEA. V lost 0 bases, J lost 6 bases, and 9 bases lay in between. The CDR3 runs 13 residues. The variable domain in full, completed from reference TRBV11-3 and TRBJ2-7, reads EAGVVQSPRYKIIEKKQPVAFWCNPISGHNTLYWYLQNLGQGPELLIRYENEEAVDDSQLPKDRFSAERLKGVDSTLKIQPAELGDSAVYLCASSLDLYGEQYFGPGTRLTVT.